Detailed here is one TCR beta chain. The time point here: after dendritic cell vaccination, including at tumor progression/relapse. The protocol was immunoSEQ multiplex PCR, while the TCRdb copy is restricted to in-frame clones and leaves out a portion. The data contain about 65,000 clones, 86% of them seen just once; the ten biggest clones take up around 10%. This entry is derived from a study of glioma-infiltrating T cells after dendritic cell vaccination. The CDR3 is 15 residues long. The V gene end was trimmed by 5 bases and the J gene end by 7 bases; junction bases not matched to a gene: 6. Germline loops: CDR1 SGHTA, CDR2 FQGTGA.

The receptor's source is a human donor with glioblastoma. The chain links TRBV7-3 to TRBJ2-1; the match to TRBD2 covers 12 bases. Material: blood, obtained after dendritic cell vaccination. CDR3 sequence: CASSPTSGSLNEQFF. The CDR3 DNA is TGTGCCAGCAGCCCGACTAGCGGGAGTTTGAATGAGCAGTTCTTC.